This T cell receptor beta chain came from a study of HIV-infected patients and healthy controls. Findings and limits, study-wide: Compared with untreated HIV+ repertoires, healthy controls showed roughly threefold more distinct CDR3s and higher Shannon diversity.

The repertoire came from unfractionated whole blood and reflected all unsorted peripheral T cells. V dropped 3 bases and J dropped 0; count of bases not matched to a gene: 4. The CDR3 has 16 amino acids. Looked up from germline, CDR1 is DFQATT and CDR2 is SNEGSKA (reference sequence). Worth noting for this clonotype: Its target is unknown.

cDNA was made from 400 to 500 ng RNA using alpha and beta constant primers. Alpha and beta chain libraries were made separately by chain-specific third strand synthesis with multiplexing indices. A 5' RACE adapter with a random hexamer and the SP2 primer site was joined to cDNA. MiXCR, run by TCRdb on the 5' RACE reads, gives a single entry per CDR3 protein. Seen here are approximately 16,000 distinct CDR3 sequences, 9.4% observed once, and the top ten hold about 5.1%. Sequenced material: blood. This clonotype originated in an adult in good health. The chain links TRBV20-1 to TRBJ2-3; 12 nucleotides agree with TRBD2. This CDR3 is CSARGLAGTSTDTQYF. The CDR3 DNA follows: TGCAGTGCTAGGGGACTAGCGGGCACTAGCACAGATACGCAGTATTTT.